The 27 T cell receptor beta chains below were found in one sample sequenced in a study of blood T cell repertoires in COVID-19. The assay was immunoSEQ multiplex PCR, and TCRdb's table has in-frame clones only and misses some. The sample has over 200,000 clones; around 90% are singletons. Material for sequencing was peripheral blood. These TCRs come from a woman between 18 and 30 years old who had recovered from COVID-19.

This chain joins TRBV6-5 and TRBJ2-5; possible D gene TRBD2, 6 bases. The ends were cut back, 0 bases at V and 2 bases at J, with 13 bases in the middle. The CDR3 consists of 16 residues. The germline V gene has CDR1 MNHEY and CDR2 SVGAGI. CDR3 coding DNA: TGTGCCAGCAGTTACTCGAGGCTGGCGGGACAAGAGACCCAGTACTTC. It specifies CASSYSRLAGQETQYF.

The chain has TRBV19 and TRBJ1-1; D not certain. V gave up 3 bases and J gave up 1 base, with 9 bases separating them. CDR1 is LNHDA, CDR2 SQIVND, per germline (reference sequence). This CDR3 is 14 amino acids long. The CDR3 here is CASSIFWANTEAFF. The CDR3 DNA follows: TGTGCCAGTAGTATTTTCTGGGCGAACACTGAAGCTTTCTTT.

This chain connects TRBV13 to TRBJ2-2; possibly TRBD1 for D (7 bases). Germline values: CDR1 PRHDT, CDR2 FYEKMQ (reference sequence). The CDR3 is 13 residues long. The V and J ends lost 7 bases and 6 bases respectively, with 12 bases between them. DNA of the CDR3: TGTGCCAGCACCCAGGGGGAGGCCGGGGAGCTGTTTTTT. It translates to CASTQGEAGELFF.

The chain employs TRBV7-3 and TRBJ2-1; 7 bases fit TRBD2. This CDR3 is built from 15 residues. Germline V gives CDR1 SGHTA, CDR2 FQGTGA. Losses at the gene ends were 5 bases for V and 3 bases for J; bases not matched to a gene: 7. CDR3 region: CASSLGLSFYNEQFF. DNA of the CDR3: TGTGCCAGCAGCCTGGGACTAAGCTTCTACAATGAGCAGTTCTTC.

This chain uses TRBV5-1 with TRBJ2-1; possible D gene TRBD2, 6 bases. Trimming shortened V by 4 bases and J by 2 bases, and 13 bases separated the two germline ends. Germline CDR1 SGHRS, CDR2 YFSETQ. This CDR3 has 15 amino acids. CDR3 protein: CASSTYGGPYNEQFF. CDR3 sequence (DNA): TGCGCCAGCAGCACTTACGGGGGTCCCTACAATGAGCAGTTCTTC.

The chain uses TRBV7-2 and TRBJ2-4; TRBD2 matches 7 bases. The CDR3 consists of 13 residues. V lost 3 bases, J lost 7 bases, and 3 bases stayed unmatched. The germline gives CDR1 SGHTA, CDR2 FQGNSA. This CDR3 is CASSFHGGNIQYF. The CDR3 bases are TGTGCCAGCAGCTTTCACGGGGGGAACATTCAGTACTTC.

This chain joins TRBV4-1 and TRBJ1-1; TRBD1 matches 8 bases. The V segment lost 5 bases and the J segment 1 base; nucleotides outside the gene matches: 6. The CDR3 covers 15 residues. The germline gives CDR1 MGHRA, CDR2 YSYEKL. Here the CDR3 reads CASSTRQGKNTEAFF. CDR3 nucleotide sequence: TGCGCCAGCAGCACCCGACAGGGGAAGAACACTGAAGCTTTCTTT.

V and J are TRBV30 and TRBJ1-3, with 7 bases lining up with TRBD1. This CDR3 is 18 amino acids long. CDR1 is GTSNPN and CDR2 is SVGIG in the germline V gene (reference sequence). The V gene end was trimmed by 1 base and the J gene end by 7 bases; junction bases not matched to a gene: 19. The CDR3 DNA follows: TGTGCCTGGAGTGAAGACGAGGGGGCAGTAAGGATAGGGAACACCATATATTTT. Amino acid sequence: CAWSEDEGAVRIGNTIYF.

V usage is TRBV7-3 and J usage is TRBJ2-7, with 9 bases that match TRBD1. Unmatched junction bases numbered 8, after V lost 2 bases and J lost 6 bases. This CDR3 is 15 amino acids long. The V gene's germline CDR1 is SGHTA and CDR2 FQGTGA. The CDR3 DNA reads TGTGCCAGCAGCTTATTTGACGGGACAGGGCTCGAGCAGTACTTC. This gives the protein CASSLFDGTGLEQYF.

The CDR3 sequence is CASSPTLNTEAFF. The CDR3 DNA reads TGTGCCAGCAGCCCTACCCTGAACACTGAAGCTTTCTTT. This rearrangement joins TRBV27 to TRBJ1-1; D not certain. This CDR3 contains 13 residues. Germline values: CDR1 MNHEY, CDR2 SMNVEV (reference sequence). The V and J ends lost 6 bases and 0 bases respectively, with 8 bases between them.

This chain connects TRBV6-2 or TRBV6-3 to TRBJ1-2; D remains ambiguous. Germline assignment: CDR1 MNHEY and CDR2 SVGEGT. V gave up 2 bases and J gave up 10 bases, with 8 bases separating them. This CDR3 has 11 residues. The CDR3 sequence is CASSYLRVYTF. In DNA form, the CDR3 reads TGTGCCAGCAGTTACCTTAGAGTCTACACCTTC.

This clone was detected once. The chain carries TRBV7-2 and TRBJ2-7, with D tentatively TRBD2 (6 bases). CDR3 length: 13 amino acids. V was pared by 5 bases and J by 7 bases, with 15 bases between. Per the germline V gene, CDR1 is SGHTA and CDR2 is FQGNSA. The CDR3 DNA is TGTGCCAGCAGCATTAGCGGCTCGGGGGAGCAGTACTTC. Its protein product is CASSISGSGEQYF. Drawing the rest from reference TRBV7-2 and TRBJ2-7, the complete variable domain is GAGVSQSPSNKVTEKGKDVELRCDPISGHTALYWYRQSLGQGLEFLIYFQGNSAPDKSGLPSDRFSAERTGGSVSTLTIQRTQQEDSAVYLCASSISGSGEQYFGPGTRLTVT.

The chain is built from TRBV19 and TRBJ1-5; 7 positions agree with TRBD1. V dropped 5 bases and J dropped 0; count of bases not matched to a gene: 10. Germline assignment: CDR1 LNHDA and CDR2 SQIVND (reference sequence). The CDR3 contains 17 residues. The DNA for the CDR3 is TGTGCCAGTAGTTCCCGGGACAGATCTTATAGCAATCAGCCCCAGCATTTT. The encoded protein is CASSSRDRSYSNQPQHF.

The chain links TRBV14 to TRBJ1-2; D is ambiguous. This CDR3 is 15 amino acids long. Trimming shortened V by 3 bases and J by 8 bases, and 19 bases separated the two germline ends. Looked up from germline, CDR1 is SGHDN and CDR2 is FVKESK. The CDR3: CASSQQLLTMEGYTF. The CDR3 DNA sequence: TGTGCCAGCAGCCAGCAGCTACTTACTATGGAAGGCTACACCTTC.

This clone was counted a single time. The rearrangement links TRBV14 to TRBJ2-3; 7 nucleotides align to TRBD2. CDR1 is SGHDN and CDR2 is FVKESK in the germline V gene. This CDR3 spans 16 amino acids. Trimming cost V 0 bases and J 0 bases; bases outside gene matches: 3. In DNA, the CDR3 is TGTGCCAGCAGCCAAGATACTAGCGCTAGCACAGATACGCAGTATTTT. Protein: CASSQDTSASTDTQYF.

This chain joins TRBV7-3 and TRBJ2-1; no definite D call. The V end lost 5 bases, the J end lost 0 bases, and 11 bases lay between the germline ends. The CDR3 has 15 residues. Germline CDR1 and CDR2: SGHTA and FQGTGA. CDR3 protein: CASSLPGPSYNEQFF. The CDR3 coding sequence is TGTGCCAGCAGCCTGCCTGGGCCCTCCTACAATGAGCAGTTCTTC.

This sequence joins TRBV24-1 and TRBJ2-1; 13 bases align to TRBD2. Unmatched junction bases numbered 2, after V lost 4 bases and J lost 6 bases. This CDR3 region has 15 residues. CDR1 KGHDR and CDR2 SFDVKD come from the germline V gene. Written as DNA, the CDR3 is TGTGCCACCAGTGACACTAGCGGGAGGGCCAATGAGCAGTTCTTC. Its protein is CATSDTSGRANEQFF.

This clone was counted once. CDR3 coding DNA: TGCGCCAGCAGCCAAGATTCAGGGATGAACACTGAAGCTTTCTTT. It is translated as CASSQDSGMNTEAFF. The V and J genes are TRBV4-3 and TRBJ1-1, with D perhaps TRBD1 (5 bases). Trimming shortened V by 0 bases and J by 0 bases, and 8 bases separated the two germline ends. The CDR3 has 15 residues. Per the germline V gene, CDR1 is LGHNA and CDR2 is YSLEER.

The chain is built from TRBV18 and TRBJ1-2, with a possible D match to TRBD1 (5 bases). Germline V gene sequence: CDR1 KGHSH, CDR2 LQKENI. Between the trimmed V and J ends, which lost 3 bases and 6 bases, there was a span of 11 bases. The CDR3 runs 13 residues. The DNA of the CDR3 is TGTGCCAGCTCACCCATGCAAGGGGATGGCTACACCTTC. Encoded protein: CASSPMQGDGYTF.

V and J are TRBV5-6 and TRBJ1-2; D ambiguous. CDR3 size: 12 residues. Trimming cost V 2 bases and J 5 bases, with 7 bases left between them. Germline CDR1 SGHDT, CDR2 YYEEEE. The CDR3 is CASSFLGYGYTF. In DNA form, the CDR3 reads TGTGCCAGCAGCTTCCTCGGGTATGGCTACACCTTC.

The chain combines TRBV18 with TRBJ2-7, with 10 bases that match TRBD1. The CDR3 sequence is 15 residues long. Germline CDR1 and CDR2: KGHSH and LQKENI. Losses at the gene ends were 3 bases for V and 4 bases for J; bases not matched to a gene: 6. This CDR3 is CASSPDRGRGYEQYF. The DNA of the CDR3 is TGTGCCAGCTCACCGGACAGGGGGAGGGGGTACGAGCAGTACTTC.

The J gene is TRBJ2-1, the V gene TRBV11-2, with D hard to call. In germline, CDR1 is SGHAT, CDR2 FQNNGV. The CDR3 has 16 amino acids. V was shortened by 1 base and J by 7 bases, with 17 bases between the two germline ends. The CDR3, as DNA: TGTGCCAGCAGCTTAGCGGCACCCCAGGTTGGGAATGAGCAGTTCTTC. Amino acids: CASSLAAPQVGNEQFF.

The chain carries TRBV27 and TRBJ2-3, with D maybe TRBD2 (6 bases). V gave up 5 bases and J gave up 2 bases, with 11 bases separating them. The germline gives CDR1 MNHEY, CDR2 SMNVEV (reference sequence). CDR3 length equals 14 residues. The CDR3 spells CASSRDLPTDTQYF. CDR3 DNA sequence: TGTGCCAGCAGTCGGGACTTGCCCACAGATACGCAGTATTTT.

The chain combines TRBV9 with TRBJ2-5; TRBD2 matches 10 bases. This CDR3 spans 15 amino acids. Germline CDR1 SGDLS, CDR2 YYNGEE. With 2 bases clipped from V and 5 bases from J, the junction kept 6 bases outside the gene matches. The CDR3 DNA is TGTGCCAGCAGCGTGCTAGCGGGAGTTCTGGAGACCCAGTACTTC. Amino acids: CASSVLAGVLETQYF.

V is TRBV5-1 and J is TRBJ2-1; a weak D match, TRBD2 (6 bases). V lost 0 bases and J lost 1, with 8 bases in between. The germline CDR1 and CDR2 sequences are SGHRS and YFSETQ. The CDR3 has 15 residues. The CDR3 DNA follows: TGCGCCAGCAGCTTGGAAGCGGGTTCCTACAATGAGCAGTTCTTC. Its translation: CASSLEAGSYNEQFF.

The V gene is TRBV2, the J gene TRBJ2-1; D is ambiguous. V lost 4 bases to trimming and J lost 8 bases, with 12 bases between them. CDR1 SNHLY and CDR2 FYNNEI come from the germline V gene. The CDR3 runs to 13 residues. CDR3 in DNA: TGTGCCAGCAGTGGGCCGACCGGAGATGAGCAGTTCTTC. Translation gives CASSGPTGDEQFF. The full variable domain, with the rest looked up from reference TRBV2 and TRBJ2-1, is EPEVTQTPSHQVTQMGQEVILRCVPISNHLYFYWYRQILGQKVEFLVSFYNNEISEKSEIFDDQFSVERPDGSNFTLKIRSTKLEDSAMYFCASSGPTGDEQFFGPGTRLTVL.

This chain connects TRBV7-2 to TRBJ1-2; 7 nucleotides match TRBD1. CDR1 and CDR2 (germline): SGHTA, FQGNSA. J was trimmed by 5 bases and V by 5 bases; bases with no gene match: 5. The length of the CDR3 is 13 residues. As DNA, the CDR3 is TGTGCCAGCAGCCGACAACAGGGGTATGGCTACACCTTC. Protein product: CASSRQQGYGYTF.